This record covers a single T cell receptor (beta chain). What it binds is not known. The sample originates from a study of cytomegalovirus exposure and HLA in healthy donors. Study-wide results and caveats: An assumption of roughly uniform sequencing depth across donors underlay the presence/absence analyses.

PCR involved 60 Vbeta and 13 Jbeta primers. Repertoires were generated with immunoSEQ multiplex PCR, while TCRdb's copy carries only in-frame clones and drops some. The sample has about 110,000 clones, 78% seen once. This clonotype was sampled from a woman between 25 and 40 years old in good health and CMV-seronegative. The source material was PBMCs.

In DNA, the CDR3 is TGTGCCAGCAGCGAGACAGGAGAGAATGAAAAACTGTTTTTT. As protein: CASSETGENEKLFF. The chain has TRBV6-6 and TRBJ1-4; D might be TRBD1 (6 bases). This CDR3 has 14 residues. Germline V gene sequence: CDR1 MNHNY, CDR2 SVGAGI (reference sequence). Trimming pared 6 bases from V and 5 bases from J, leaving 13 bases between.